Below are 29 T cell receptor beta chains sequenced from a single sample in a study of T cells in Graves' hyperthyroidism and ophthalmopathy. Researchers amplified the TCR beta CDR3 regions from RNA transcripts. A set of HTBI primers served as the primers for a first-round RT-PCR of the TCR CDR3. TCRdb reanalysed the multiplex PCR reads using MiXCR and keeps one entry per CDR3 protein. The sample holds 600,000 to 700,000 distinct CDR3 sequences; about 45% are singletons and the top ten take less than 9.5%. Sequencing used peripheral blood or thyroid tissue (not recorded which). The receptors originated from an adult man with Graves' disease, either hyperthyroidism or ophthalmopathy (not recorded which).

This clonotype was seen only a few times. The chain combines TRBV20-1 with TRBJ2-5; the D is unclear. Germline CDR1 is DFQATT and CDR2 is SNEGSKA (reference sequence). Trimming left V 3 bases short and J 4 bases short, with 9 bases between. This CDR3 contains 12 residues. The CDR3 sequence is CSASAPVETQYF. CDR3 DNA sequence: TGCAGTGCTAGCGCCCCCGTAGAGACCCAGTACTTC.

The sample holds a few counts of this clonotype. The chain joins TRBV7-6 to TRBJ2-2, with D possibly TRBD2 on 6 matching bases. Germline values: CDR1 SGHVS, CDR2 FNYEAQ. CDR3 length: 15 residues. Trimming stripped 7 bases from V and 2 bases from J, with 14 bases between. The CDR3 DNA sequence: TGTGCCAGCACCAGGGAGGTCTTTAACACCGGGGAGCTGTTTTTT. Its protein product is CASTREVFNTGELFF.

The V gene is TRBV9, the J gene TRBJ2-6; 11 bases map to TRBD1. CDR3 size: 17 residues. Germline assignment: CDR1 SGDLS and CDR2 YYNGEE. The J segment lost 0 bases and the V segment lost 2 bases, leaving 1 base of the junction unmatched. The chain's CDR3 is CASSVGQGASGANVLTF. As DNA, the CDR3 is TGTGCCAGCAGCGTCGGACAGGGGGCCTCTGGGGCCAACGTCCTGACTTTC.

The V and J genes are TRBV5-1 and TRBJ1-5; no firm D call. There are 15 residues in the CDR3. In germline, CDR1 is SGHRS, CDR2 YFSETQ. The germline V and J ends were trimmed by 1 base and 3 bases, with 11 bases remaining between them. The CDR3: CASSLSDKLNQPQHF. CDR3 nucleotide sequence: TGCGCCAGCAGCTTGTCCGATAAACTCAATCAGCCCCAGCATTTT.

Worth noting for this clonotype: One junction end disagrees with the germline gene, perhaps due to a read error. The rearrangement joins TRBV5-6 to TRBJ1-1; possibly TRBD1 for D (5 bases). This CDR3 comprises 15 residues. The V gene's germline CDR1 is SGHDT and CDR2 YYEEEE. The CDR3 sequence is CASSPPGGLHTEAFF. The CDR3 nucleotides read TGTGCCAGCAGCCCTCCCGGGGGTTTGCACACTGAGGCTTTCTTT. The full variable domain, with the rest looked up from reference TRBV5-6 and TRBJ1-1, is DAGVTQSPTHLIKTRGQQVTLRCSPKSGHDTVSWYQQALGQGPQFIFQYYEEEERQRGNFPDRFSGHQFPNYSSELNVNALLLGDSALYLCASSPPGGLHTEAFFGQGTRLTVV.

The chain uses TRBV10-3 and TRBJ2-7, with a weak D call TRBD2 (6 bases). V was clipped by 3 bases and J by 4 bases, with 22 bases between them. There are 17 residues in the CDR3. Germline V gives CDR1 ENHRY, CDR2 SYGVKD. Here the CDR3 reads CAISERGFGASVYEQYF. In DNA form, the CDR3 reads TGTGCCATCAGTGAAAGAGGTTTCGGGGCTAGCGTTTACGAGCAGTACTTC.

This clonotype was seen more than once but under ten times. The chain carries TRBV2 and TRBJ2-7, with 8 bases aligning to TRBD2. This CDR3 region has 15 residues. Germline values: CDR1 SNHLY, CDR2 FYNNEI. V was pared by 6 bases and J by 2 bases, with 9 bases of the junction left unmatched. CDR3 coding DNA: TGTGCCAGCAGCGACCCCGGGACTAGACCCTACGAGCAGTACTTC. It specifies CASSDPGTRPYEQYF.

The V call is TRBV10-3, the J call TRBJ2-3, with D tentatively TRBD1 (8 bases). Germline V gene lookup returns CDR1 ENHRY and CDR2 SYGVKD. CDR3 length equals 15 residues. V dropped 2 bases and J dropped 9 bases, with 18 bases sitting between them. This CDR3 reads CAISEGQGGRYTQYF. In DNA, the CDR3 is TGTGCCATCAGTGAGGGACAGGGAGGGAGGTACACGCAGTATTTT.

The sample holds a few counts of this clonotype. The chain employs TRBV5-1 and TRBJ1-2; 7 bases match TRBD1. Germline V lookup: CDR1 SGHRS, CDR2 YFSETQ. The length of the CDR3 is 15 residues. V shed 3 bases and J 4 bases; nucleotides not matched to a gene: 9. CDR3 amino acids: CASSSDPGDSYGYTF. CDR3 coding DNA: TGCGCCAGCAGCTCGGACCCGGGGGACAGCTATGGCTACACCTTC.

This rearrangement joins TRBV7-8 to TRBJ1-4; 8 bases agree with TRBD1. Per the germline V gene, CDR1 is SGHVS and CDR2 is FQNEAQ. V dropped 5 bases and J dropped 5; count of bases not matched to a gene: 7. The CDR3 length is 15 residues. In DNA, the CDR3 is TGTGCCAGCAGCGCAAGACAGGGGATGAATGAAAAACTGTTTTTT. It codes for CASSARQGMNEKLFF.

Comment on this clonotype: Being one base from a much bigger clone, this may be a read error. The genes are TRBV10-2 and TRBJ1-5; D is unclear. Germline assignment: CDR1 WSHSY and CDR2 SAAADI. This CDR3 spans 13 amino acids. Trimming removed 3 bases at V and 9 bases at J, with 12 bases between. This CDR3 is CASSDPPDRPQHF. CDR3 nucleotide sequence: TGCGCCAGCAGTGACCCCCCGGATAGGCCCCAGCATTTT.

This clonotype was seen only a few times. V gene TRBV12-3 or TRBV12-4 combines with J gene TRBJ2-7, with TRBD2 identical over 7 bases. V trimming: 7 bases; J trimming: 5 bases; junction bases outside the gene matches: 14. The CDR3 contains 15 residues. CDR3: CASTTSGVRAHEQYF. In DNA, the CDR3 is TGTGCCAGCACCACCAGCGGGGTAAGGGCCCACGAGCAGTACTTC.

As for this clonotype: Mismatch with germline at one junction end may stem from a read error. Here the CDR3 DNA reads TGCACACACTCTTACAAGAACACTGAGGCTTTCTTT. Translating it yields CTHSYKNTEAFF. This chain uses TRBV5-1 with TRBJ1-1; D not certain. The CDR3 contains 12 residues. Germline CDR1 SGHRS, CDR2 YFSETQ. Filled out from reference TRBV5-1 and TRBJ1-1, the complete variable domain reads KAGVTQTPRYLIKTRGQQVTLSCSPISGHRSVSWYQQTPGQGLQFLFEYFSETQRNKGNFPGRFSGRQFSNSRSEMNVSTLELGDSALYLCTHSYKNTEAFFGQGTRLTVV.

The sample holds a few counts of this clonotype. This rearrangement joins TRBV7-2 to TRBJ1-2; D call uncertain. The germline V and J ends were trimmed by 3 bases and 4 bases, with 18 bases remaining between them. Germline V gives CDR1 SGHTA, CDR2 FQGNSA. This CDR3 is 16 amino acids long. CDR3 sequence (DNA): TGTGCCAGCAGCTTGGAAATACGAGGACCCTTCTATGGCTACACCTTC. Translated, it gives CASSLEIRGPFYGYTF. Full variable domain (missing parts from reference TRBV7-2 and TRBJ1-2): GAGVSQSPSNKVTEKGKDVELRCDPISGHTALYWYRQSLGQGLEFLIYFQGNSAPDKSGLPSDRFSAERTGGSVSTLTIQRTQQEDSAVYLCASSLEIRGPFYGYTFGSGTRLTVV.

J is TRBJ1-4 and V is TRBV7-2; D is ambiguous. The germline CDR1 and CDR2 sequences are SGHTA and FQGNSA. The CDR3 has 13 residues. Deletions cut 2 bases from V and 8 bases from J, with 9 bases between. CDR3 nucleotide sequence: TGTGCCAGCAGCTTAAGGATAGGCGAAAAACTGTTTTTT. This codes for CASSLRIGEKLFF.

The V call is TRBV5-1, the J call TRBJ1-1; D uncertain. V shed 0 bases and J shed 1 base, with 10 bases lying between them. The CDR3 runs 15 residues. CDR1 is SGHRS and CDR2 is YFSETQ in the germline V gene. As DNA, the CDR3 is TGCGCCAGCAGCTTGGTTTTAGCTTCGAACACTGAAGCTTTCTTT. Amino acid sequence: CASSLVLASNTEAFF.

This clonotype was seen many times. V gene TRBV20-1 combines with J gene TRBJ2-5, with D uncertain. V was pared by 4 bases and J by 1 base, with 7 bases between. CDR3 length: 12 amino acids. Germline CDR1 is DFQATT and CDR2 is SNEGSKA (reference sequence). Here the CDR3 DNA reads TGCAGTGCTACCCCAGCCCAAGAGACCCAGTACTTC. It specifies CSATPAQETQYF.

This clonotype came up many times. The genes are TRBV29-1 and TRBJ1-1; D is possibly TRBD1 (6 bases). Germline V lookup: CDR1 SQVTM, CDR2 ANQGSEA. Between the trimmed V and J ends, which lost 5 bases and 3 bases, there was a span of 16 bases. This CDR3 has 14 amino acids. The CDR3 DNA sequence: TGCAGCGTTCCACAGGGAGACGGTGACACTGAAGCTTTCTTT. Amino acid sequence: CSVPQGDGDTEAFF. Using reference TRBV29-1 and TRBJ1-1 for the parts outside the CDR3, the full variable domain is SAVISQKPSRDICQRGTSLTIQCQVDSQVTMMFWYRQQPGQSLTLIATANQGSEATYESGFVIDKFPISRPNLTFSTLTVSNMSPEDSSIYLCSVPQGDGDTEAFFGQGTRLTVV.

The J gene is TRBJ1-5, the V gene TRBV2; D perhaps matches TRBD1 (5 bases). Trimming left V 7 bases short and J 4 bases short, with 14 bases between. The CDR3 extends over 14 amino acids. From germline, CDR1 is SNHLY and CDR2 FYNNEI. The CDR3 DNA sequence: TGTGCCAGCAAGTGGGACGAGAAGAATCAGCCCCAGCATTTT. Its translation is CASKWDEKNQPQHF. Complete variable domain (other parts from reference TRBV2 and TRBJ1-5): EPEVTQTPSHQVTQMGQEVILRCVPISNHLYFYWYRQILGQKVEFLVSFYNNEISEKSEIFDDQFSVERPDGSNFTLKIRSTKLEDSAMYFCASKWDEKNQPQHFGDGTRLSIL.

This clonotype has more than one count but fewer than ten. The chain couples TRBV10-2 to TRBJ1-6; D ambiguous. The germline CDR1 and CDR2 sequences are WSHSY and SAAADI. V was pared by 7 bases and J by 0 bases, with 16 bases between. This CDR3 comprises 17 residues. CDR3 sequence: CASTYTSPSSYNSPLHF. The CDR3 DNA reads TGCGCCAGCACTTATACCTCGCCCAGCTCCTATAATTCACCCCTCCACTTT.

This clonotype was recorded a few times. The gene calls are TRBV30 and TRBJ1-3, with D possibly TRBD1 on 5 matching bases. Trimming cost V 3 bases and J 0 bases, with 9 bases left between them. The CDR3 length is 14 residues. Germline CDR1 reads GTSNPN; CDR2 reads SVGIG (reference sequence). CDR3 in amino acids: CAWRYRLSGNTIYF. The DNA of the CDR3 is TGTGCCTGGAGGTACAGGCTCTCTGGAAACACCATATATTTT.

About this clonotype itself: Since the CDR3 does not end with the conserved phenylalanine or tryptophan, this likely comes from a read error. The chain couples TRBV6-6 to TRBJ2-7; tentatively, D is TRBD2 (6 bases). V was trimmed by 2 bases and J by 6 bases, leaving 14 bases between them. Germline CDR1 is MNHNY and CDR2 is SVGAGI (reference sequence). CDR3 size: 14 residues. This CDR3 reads CASSYDAGGAEQYL. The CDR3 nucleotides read TGTGCCAGCAGTTACGACGCCGGAGGGGCCGAGCAGTACCTC.

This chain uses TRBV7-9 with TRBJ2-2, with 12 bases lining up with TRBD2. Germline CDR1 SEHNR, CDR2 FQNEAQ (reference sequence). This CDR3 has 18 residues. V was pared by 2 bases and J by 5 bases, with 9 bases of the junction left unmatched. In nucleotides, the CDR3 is TGTGCCAGCAGCTTACCGCGCCGACTAGCGGGAGCTACCGGGGAGCTGTTTTTT. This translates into CASSLPRRLAGATGELFF. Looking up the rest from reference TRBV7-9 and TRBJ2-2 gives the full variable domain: DTGVSQNPRHKITKRGQNVTFRCDPISEHNRLYWYRQTLGQGPEFLTYFQNEAQLEKSRLLSDRFSAERPKGSFSTLEIQRTEQGDSAMYLCASSLPRRLAGATGELFFGEGSRLTVL.

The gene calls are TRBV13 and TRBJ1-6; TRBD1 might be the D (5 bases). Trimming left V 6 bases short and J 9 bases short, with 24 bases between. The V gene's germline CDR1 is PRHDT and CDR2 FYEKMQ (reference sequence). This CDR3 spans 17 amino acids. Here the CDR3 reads CASRESMPGAGRSPLHF. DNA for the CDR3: TGTGCCAGCAGAGAGTCAATGCCCGGGGCCGGGCGTTCACCCCTCCACTTT.

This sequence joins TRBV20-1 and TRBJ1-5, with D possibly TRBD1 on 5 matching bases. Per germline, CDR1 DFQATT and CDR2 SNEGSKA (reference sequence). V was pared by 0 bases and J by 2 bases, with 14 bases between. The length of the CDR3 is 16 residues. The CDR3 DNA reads TGCAGTGCTAGAGAAACGCGAGGGGTACGCAATCAGCCCCAGCATTTT. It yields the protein CSARETRGVRNQPQHF.

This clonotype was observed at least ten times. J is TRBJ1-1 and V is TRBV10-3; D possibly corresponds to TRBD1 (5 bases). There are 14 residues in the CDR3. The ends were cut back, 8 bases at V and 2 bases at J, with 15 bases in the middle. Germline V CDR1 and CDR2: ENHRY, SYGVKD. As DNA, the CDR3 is TGTGCCATCGCGGCCCCGGGGACCAACACTGAAGCTTTCTTT. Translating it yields CAIAAPGTNTEAFF.

The CDR3 loop reads CSSVVGETQYF. The DNA of the CDR3 is TGCAGCAGCGTAGTTGGAGAGACCCAGTACTTC. The chain carries TRBV20-1 and TRBJ2-5; D gene unclear. This CDR3 contains 11 residues. Germline V gene lookup returns CDR1 DFQATT and CDR2 SNEGSKA (reference sequence).

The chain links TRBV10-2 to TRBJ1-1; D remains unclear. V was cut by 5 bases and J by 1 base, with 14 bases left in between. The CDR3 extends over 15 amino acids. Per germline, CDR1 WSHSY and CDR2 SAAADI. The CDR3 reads CASSITPIKNTEAFF. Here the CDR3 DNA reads TGCGCCAGCAGTATCACCCCCATAAAGAACACTGAAGCTTTCTTT.

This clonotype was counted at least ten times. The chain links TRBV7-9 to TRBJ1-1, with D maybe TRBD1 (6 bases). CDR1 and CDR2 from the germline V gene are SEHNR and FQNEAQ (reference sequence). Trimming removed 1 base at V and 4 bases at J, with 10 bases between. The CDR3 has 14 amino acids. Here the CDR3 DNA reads TGTGCCAGCAGCTTAGGGCAGGGGCTCACTGAAGCTTTCTTT. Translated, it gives CASSLGQGLTEAFF.